The 17 T cell receptor beta chains in this list originate from one sample, sequenced in a study of cytomegalovirus exposure and HLA in healthy donors. Amplification used 60 Vbeta primers and 13 Jbeta primers. The repertoire was sequenced with immunoSEQ multiplex PCR; TCRdb's copy has only in-frame clones and lacks some. The sample contains 150,000 to 200,000 clones, over 65% of which appear only once. Sequencing was performed on PBMCs. These receptors were taken from a woman between 45 and 60 years old in good health and CMV-seropositive.

The genes are TRBV7-6 and TRBJ1-6, with 10 bases aligning to TRBD1. The CDR3 extends over 16 amino acids. The J segment lost 10 bases and the V segment lost 5 bases, leaving 11 bases of the junction unmatched. CDR1 is SGHVS and CDR2 is FNYEAQ in the germline V gene. The CDR3 protein is CASSATRDRGHSPLHF. CDR3 DNA sequence: TGTGCCAGCAGCGCCACGCGAGACAGGGGGCACTCACCCCTCCACTTT. Drawing the rest from reference TRBV7-6 and TRBJ1-6, the complete variable domain is GAGVSQSPRYKVTKRGQDVALRCDPISGHVSLYWYRQALGQGPEFLTYFNYEAQQDKSGLPNDRFSAERPEGSISTLTIQRTEQRDSAMYRCASSATRDRGHSPLHFGNGTRLTVT.

The rearrangement links TRBV7-3 to TRBJ2-3; 10 bases are a match to TRBD2. Per the germline V gene, CDR1 is SGHTA and CDR2 is FQGTGA. The V segment lost 5 bases and the J segment 2 bases; nucleotides outside the gene matches: 4. CDR3 length: 15 residues. As DNA, the CDR3 is TGTGCCAGCAGCCCTAGCGGGGGACCCACAGATACGCAGTATTTT. It codes for CASSPSGGPTDTQYF.

The rearrangement links TRBV2 to TRBJ2-7; TRBD1 matches 7 bases. The CDR3 extends over 13 amino acids. Germline lookup yields CDR1 SNHLY and CDR2 FYNNEI. With 6 bases clipped from V and 4 bases from J, the junction kept 6 bases outside the gene matches. CDR3 sequence reads: CASRPGTAYEQYF. CDR3 bases: TGTGCCAGCAGACCAGGGACAGCGTACGAGCAGTACTTC.

The gene calls are TRBV7-9 and TRBJ2-5; 8 bases align to TRBD1. The CDR3 has 14 amino acids. Trimming cost V 5 bases and J 4 bases; bases outside gene matches: 6. Per germline, CDR1 SEHNR and CDR2 FQNEAQ (reference sequence). CDR3 nucleotide sequence: TGTGCCAGCAGCCTAAGGACAGGGATAGAGACCCAGTACTTC. It translates to CASSLRTGIETQYF. Filled out from reference TRBV7-9 and TRBJ2-5, the complete variable domain reads DTGVSQNPRHKITKRGQNVTFRCDPISEHNRLYWYRQTLGQGPEFLTYFQNEAQLEKSRLLSDRFSAERPKGSFSTLEIQRTEQGDSAMYLCASSLRTGIETQYFGPGTRLLVL.

The chain is built from TRBV6-5 and TRBJ1-1, with D maybe TRBD1 (6 bases). Trimming cost V 5 bases and J 8 bases, with 15 bases left between them. The CDR3 has 13 residues. Germline V lookup: CDR1 MNHEY, CDR2 SVGAGI. CDR3 protein: CASSEGLRGEAFF. Written as DNA, the CDR3 is TGTGCCAGCAGTGAAGGATTAAGGGGGGAAGCTTTCTTT.

The chain recombines TRBV27 with TRBJ2-3; perhaps TRBD2 as D (5 bases). Trimming pared 6 bases from V and 2 bases from J, leaving 15 bases between. CDR1 is MNHEY, CDR2 SMNVEV, per germline (reference sequence). This CDR3 spans 15 amino acids. The CDR3 bases are TGTGCCAGCAGCGGACTCCTACTCCCCACAGATACGCAGTATTTT. Residues: CASSGLLLPTDTQYF.

CDR3 in amino acids: CASSVDPSGSTDTQYF. CDR3 in DNA: TGTGCCAGCAGCGTAGATCCTAGCGGTAGCACAGATACGCAGTATTTT. The rearrangement uses TRBV9 and TRBJ2-3, with TRBD2 matching 7 bases. Germline loops: CDR1 SGDLS, CDR2 YYNGEE. The CDR3 runs 16 residues. The J segment lost 0 bases and the V segment lost 0 bases, leaving 4 bases of the junction unmatched.

The chain uses TRBV10-2 and TRBJ2-1, with 15 positions matching TRBD2. This CDR3 spans 19 amino acids. The J segment lost 5 bases and the V segment lost 4 bases, leaving 12 bases of the junction unmatched. Germline V CDR1 and CDR2: WSHSY, SAAADI. CDR3 amino acids: CASSASGTSGGPGHNEQFF. DNA for the CDR3: TGCGCCAGCAGTGCTTCTGGGACTAGCGGGGGGCCAGGGCACAATGAGCAGTTCTTC.

Only one count was recorded for this clone. This rearrangement joins TRBV28 to TRBJ1-1; D gene unclear. CDR1 MDHEN and CDR2 SYDVKM come from the germline V gene. The CDR3 runs to 14 residues. V was shortened by 8 bases and J by 4 bases, with 17 bases between the two germline ends. The CDR3 sequence: CASVSQGGSTEAFF. CDR3 coding DNA: TGTGCCAGCGTATCACAAGGTGGGAGCACTGAAGCTTTCTTT.

The chain joins TRBV2 to TRBJ2-1; possible D gene TRBD1, 6 bases. The CDR3 extends over 13 amino acids. With 6 bases removed from V and 5 bases from J, the gap between germline ends came to 11 bases. Germline V CDR1 and CDR2: SNHLY, FYNNEI. CDR3 nucleotides: TGTGCCAGCAGGCCAGGGGCAGACAATGAGCAGTTCTTC. As protein: CASRPGADNEQFF.

The chain recombines TRBV5-4 with TRBJ2-5; D possibly corresponds to TRBD1 (5 bases). Germline V gives CDR1 SGHNT, CDR2 YYREEE (reference sequence). The CDR3 length is 14 residues. Trimming removed 1 base from V and 2 bases from J, with 9 bases in between. The DNA of the CDR3 is TGTGCCAGCAGCTTGTTGGGGCTACAAGAGACCCAGTACTTC. Its protein product is CASSLLGLQETQYF.

The count of this clone is one. The CDR3 sequence is CASSRRRGSGFSTDTQYF. CDR3 sequence (DNA): TGTGCCAGTAGTCGCCGACGGGGTAGCGGGTTCAGCACAGATACGCAGTATTTT. The chain carries TRBV19 and TRBJ2-3, with 7 bases that match TRBD2. Germline V gene data show CDR1 as LNHDA and CDR2 as SQIVND (reference sequence). The CDR3 totals 18 residues. The V segment lost 5 bases and the J segment 0 bases; nucleotides outside the gene matches: 14.

The chain combines TRBV7-2 with TRBJ1-5; D is perhaps TRBD1 (5 bases). Germline CDR1 reads SGHTA; CDR2 reads FQGNSA. This CDR3 comprises 16 residues. With 1 base removed from V and 1 base from J, the gap between germline ends came to 11 bases. The CDR3 region is CASSLDAGGSNQPQHF. The CDR3, as DNA: TGTGCCAGCAGCTTAGACGCCGGGGGGAGCAATCAGCCCCAGCATTTT.

The chain recombines TRBV7-8 with TRBJ1-5, with D unclear. This CDR3 contains 12 residues. Deletions cut 1 base from V and 6 bases from J, with 4 bases between. Germline loops: CDR1 SGHVS, CDR2 FQNEAQ. The CDR3 loop reads CASSLGVQPQHF. The CDR3 region has the DNA TGTGCCAGCAGCTTAGGAGTTCAGCCCCAGCATTTT.

This chain uses TRBV4-1 with TRBJ2-1; 9 bases agree with TRBD1. Germline loops: CDR1 MGHRA, CDR2 YSYEKL. After removal of 3 bases from V and 5 bases from J, the junction contained 8 bases not matched to a gene. This CDR3 is 16 amino acids long. The CDR3 spells CASSHPIRDRDNEQFF. CDR3 coding DNA: TGCGCCAGCAGCCACCCAATCCGGGACAGGGACAATGAGCAGTTCTTC.

This clone was recorded only once. This rearrangement joins TRBV6-4 to TRBJ2-5, with 9 bases fitting TRBD1. J lost 4 bases, V lost 6 bases, and 6 bases had no gene match. The CDR3 extends over 14 amino acids. CDR1 and CDR2 from the germline V gene are MRHNA and SNTAGT. The CDR3 reads CASRSGTGLETQYF. The DNA for the CDR3 is TGTGCCAGCAGGTCCGGGACAGGGCTAGAGACCCAGTACTTC.

The genes are TRBV5-4 and TRBJ1-2, with D possibly being TRBD1 (6 bases). V was cut by 0 bases and J by 2 bases, with 11 bases left in between. Germline V gene lookup returns CDR1 SGHNT and CDR2 YYREEE (reference sequence). The CDR3 spans 15 residues. The CDR3 DNA is TGTGCCAGCAGCTTGGGGGGGGGCGCCAACTATGGCTACACCTTC. Protein: CASSLGGGANYGYTF. Looking up the rest from reference TRBV5-4 and TRBJ1-2 gives the full variable domain: ETGVTQSPTHLIKTRGQQVTLRCSSQSGHNTVSWYQQALGQGPQFIFQYYREEENGRGNFPPRFSGLQFPNYSSELNVNALELDDSALYLCASSLGGGANYGYTFGSGTRLTVV.